The source of this T cell receptor beta chain is a study of blood T cell repertoires in COVID-19. The data were produced by immunoSEQ multiplex PCR, yet TCRdb's version contains in-frame clones alone and is incomplete. The sample consists of some 160,000 clones, approximately 80% of them appearing once. The sequence came from a woman in her fifties or sixties who had recovered from COVID-19. Sequenced material: PBMCs or T cells enriched from blood (not recorded which).

Here the CDR3 reads CASSVGQGLTEAFF. As DNA, the CDR3 is TGTGCCAGCTCGGTAGGACAGGGACTCACTGAAGCTTTCTTT. The gene calls are TRBV6-5 and TRBJ1-1; 8 bases are shared with TRBD1. The CDR3 length is 14 residues. Germline CDR1 is MNHEY and CDR2 is SVGAGI. V shed 8 bases, J shed 4 bases, and the junction held 9 bases outside the gene matches.